The sequence of this TCR beta chain was determined in a study of cytomegalovirus exposure and HLA in healthy donors. The ends were cut back, 6 bases at V and 0 bases at J, with 5 bases in the middle. This CDR3 is built from 13 residues. Germline CDR1 SEHNR, CDR2 FQNEAQ (reference sequence). Primers included in the PCR were 60 Vbeta and 13 Jbeta primers. Generated by immunoSEQ multiplex PCR, the TCRdb table keeps only in-frame clones and is missing some. The repertoire consists of about 120,000 clones, with under 90% occurring once and the leading ten covering 7.5% to 9.5%. Study-wide points: Later examination showed HLA-associated TCR beta chains had greater clonal expansion than equally common others.

A note on this clone: Its target is not known.

The chain has TRBV7-9 and TRBJ1-4; D call uncertain. The clonotype was recovered from a female donor in good health and CMV-seropositive. The specimen was PBMCs. CDR3 sequence reads: CASRRTTNEKLFF. Here the CDR3 DNA reads TGTGCCAGCAGGAGGACAACTAATGAAAAACTGTTTTTT.